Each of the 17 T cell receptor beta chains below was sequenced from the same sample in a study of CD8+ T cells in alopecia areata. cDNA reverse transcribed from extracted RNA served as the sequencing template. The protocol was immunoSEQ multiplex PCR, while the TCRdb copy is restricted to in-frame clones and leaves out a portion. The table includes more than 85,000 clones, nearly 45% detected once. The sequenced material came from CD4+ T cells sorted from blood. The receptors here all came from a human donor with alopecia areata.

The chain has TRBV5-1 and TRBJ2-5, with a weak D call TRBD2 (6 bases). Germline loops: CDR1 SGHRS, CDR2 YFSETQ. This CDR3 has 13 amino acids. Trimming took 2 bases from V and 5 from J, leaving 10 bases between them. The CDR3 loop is CASSLREEETQYF. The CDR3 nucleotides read TGCGCCAGCAGCTTAAGGGAGGAGGAGACCCAGTACTTC.

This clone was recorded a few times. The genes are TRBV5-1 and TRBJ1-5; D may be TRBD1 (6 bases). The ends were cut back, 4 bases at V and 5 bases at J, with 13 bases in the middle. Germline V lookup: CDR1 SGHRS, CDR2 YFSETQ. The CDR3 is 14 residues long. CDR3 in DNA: TGCGCCAGCAGCCAAACAGGGTACGATCAGCCCCAGCATTTT. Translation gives CASSQTGYDQPQHF.

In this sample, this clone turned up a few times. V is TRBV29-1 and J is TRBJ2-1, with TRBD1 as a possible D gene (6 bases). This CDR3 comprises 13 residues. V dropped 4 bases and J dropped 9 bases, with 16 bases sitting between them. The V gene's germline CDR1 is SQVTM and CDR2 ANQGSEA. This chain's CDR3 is CSVGGQARGEQFF. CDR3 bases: TGCAGCGTTGGGGGGCAGGCCAGGGGTGAGCAGTTCTTC.

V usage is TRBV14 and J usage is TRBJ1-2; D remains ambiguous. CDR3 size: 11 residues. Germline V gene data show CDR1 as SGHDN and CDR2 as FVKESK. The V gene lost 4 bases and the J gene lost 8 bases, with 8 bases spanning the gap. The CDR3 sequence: CASSRSRGYTF. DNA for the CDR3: TGTGCCAGCAGCCGGTCGAGAGGCTACACCTTC.

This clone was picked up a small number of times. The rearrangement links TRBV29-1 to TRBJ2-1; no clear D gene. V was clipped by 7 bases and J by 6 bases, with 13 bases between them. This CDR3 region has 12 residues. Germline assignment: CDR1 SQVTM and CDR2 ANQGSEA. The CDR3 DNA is TGCAGCGCTCGGGTTGAGGCCAATGAGCAGTTCTTC. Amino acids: CSARVEANEQFF.

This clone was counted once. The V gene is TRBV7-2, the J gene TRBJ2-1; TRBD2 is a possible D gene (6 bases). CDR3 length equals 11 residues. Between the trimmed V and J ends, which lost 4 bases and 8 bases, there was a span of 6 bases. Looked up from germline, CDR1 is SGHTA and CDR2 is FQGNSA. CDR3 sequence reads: CASSSGDEQFF. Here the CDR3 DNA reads TGTGCCAGCAGCTCGGGGGATGAGCAGTTCTTC.

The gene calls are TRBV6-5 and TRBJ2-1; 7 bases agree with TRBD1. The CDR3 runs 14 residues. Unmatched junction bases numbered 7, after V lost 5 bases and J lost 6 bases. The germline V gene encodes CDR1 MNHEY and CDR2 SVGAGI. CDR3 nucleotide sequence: TGTGCCAGCAGTCCGGGACAGATCATCAATGAGCAGTTCTTC. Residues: CASSPGQIINEQFF.

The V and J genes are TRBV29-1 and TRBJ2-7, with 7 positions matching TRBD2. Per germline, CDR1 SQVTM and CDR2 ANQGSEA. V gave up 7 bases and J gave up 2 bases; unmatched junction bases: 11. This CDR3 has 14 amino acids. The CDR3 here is CSARRTSEAYEQYF. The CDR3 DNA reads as TGCAGCGCCCGAAGGACTAGTGAGGCCTACGAGCAGTACTTC.

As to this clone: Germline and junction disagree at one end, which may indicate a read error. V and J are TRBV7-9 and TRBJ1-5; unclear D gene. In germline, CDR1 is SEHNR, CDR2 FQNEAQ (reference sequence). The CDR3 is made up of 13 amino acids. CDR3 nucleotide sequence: TGTGCCAGCAGCCCCTGGCGGGTTCAGGCCCAGCATTTT. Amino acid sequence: CASSPWRVQAQHF.

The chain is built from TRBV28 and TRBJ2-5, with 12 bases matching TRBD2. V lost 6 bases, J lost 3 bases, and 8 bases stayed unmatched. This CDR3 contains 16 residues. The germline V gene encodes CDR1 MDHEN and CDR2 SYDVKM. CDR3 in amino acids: CASRLAGGQTKETQYF. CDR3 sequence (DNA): TGTGCCAGCAGGCTAGCGGGAGGGCAAACTAAAGAGACCCAGTACTTC.

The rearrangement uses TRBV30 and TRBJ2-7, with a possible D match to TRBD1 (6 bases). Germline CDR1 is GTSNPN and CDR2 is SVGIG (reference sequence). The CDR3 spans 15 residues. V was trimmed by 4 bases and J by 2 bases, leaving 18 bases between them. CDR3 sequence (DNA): TGTGCCTGGACTTTGGACAGCCAGTCTACCTACGAGCAGTACTTC. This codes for CAWTLDSQSTYEQYF.

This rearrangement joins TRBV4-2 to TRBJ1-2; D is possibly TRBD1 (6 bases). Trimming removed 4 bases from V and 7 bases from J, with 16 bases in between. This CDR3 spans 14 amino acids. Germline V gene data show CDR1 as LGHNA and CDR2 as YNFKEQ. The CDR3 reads CASSRKGDWSGYTF. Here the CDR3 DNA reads TGTGCCAGCAGCCGGAAGGGGGATTGGAGTGGCTACACCTTC.

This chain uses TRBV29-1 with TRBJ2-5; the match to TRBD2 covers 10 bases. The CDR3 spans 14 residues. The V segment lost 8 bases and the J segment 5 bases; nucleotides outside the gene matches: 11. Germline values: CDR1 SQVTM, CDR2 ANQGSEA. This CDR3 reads CSTPSGGARETQYF. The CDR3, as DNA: TGCAGCACACCCAGCGGGGGGGCTCGGGAGACCCAGTACTTC.

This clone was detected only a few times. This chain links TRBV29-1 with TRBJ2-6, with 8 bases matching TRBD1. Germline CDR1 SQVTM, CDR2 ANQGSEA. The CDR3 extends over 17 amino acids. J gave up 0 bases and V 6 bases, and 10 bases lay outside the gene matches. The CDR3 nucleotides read TGCAGCGTCAAAGGGACAGGCCTGAGCTCTGGGGCCAACGTCCTGACTTTC. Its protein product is CSVKGTGLSSGANVLTF.

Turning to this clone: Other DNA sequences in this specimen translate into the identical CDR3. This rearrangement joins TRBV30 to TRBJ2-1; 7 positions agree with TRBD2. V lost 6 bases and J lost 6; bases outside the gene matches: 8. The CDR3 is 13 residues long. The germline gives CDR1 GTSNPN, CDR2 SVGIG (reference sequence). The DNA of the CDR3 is TGTGCCTGCCACGGGCGCGGGAGCAATGAGCAGTTCTTC. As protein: CACHGRGSNEQFF.

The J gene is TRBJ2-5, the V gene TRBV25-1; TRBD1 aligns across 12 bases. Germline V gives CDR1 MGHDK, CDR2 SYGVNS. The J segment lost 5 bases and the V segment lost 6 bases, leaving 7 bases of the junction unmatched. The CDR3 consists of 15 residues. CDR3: CASRKGTGGFETQYF. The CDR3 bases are TGTGCCAGCAGGAAAGGGACAGGGGGCTTTGAGACCCAGTACTTC.

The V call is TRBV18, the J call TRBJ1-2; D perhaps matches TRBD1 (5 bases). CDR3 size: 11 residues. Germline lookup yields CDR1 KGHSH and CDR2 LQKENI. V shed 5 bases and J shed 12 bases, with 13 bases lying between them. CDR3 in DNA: TGTGCCAGCTCATCCGACAGCTCCAACACCTTC. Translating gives CASSSDSSNTF.